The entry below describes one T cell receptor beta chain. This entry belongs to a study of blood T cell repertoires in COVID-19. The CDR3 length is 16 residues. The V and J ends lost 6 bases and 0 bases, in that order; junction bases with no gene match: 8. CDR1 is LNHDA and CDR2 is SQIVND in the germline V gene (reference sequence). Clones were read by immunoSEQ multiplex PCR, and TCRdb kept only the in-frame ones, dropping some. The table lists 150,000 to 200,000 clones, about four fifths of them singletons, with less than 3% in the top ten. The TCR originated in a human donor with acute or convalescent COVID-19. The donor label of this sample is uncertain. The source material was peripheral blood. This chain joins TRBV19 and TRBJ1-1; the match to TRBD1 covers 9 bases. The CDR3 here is CASSQGQGRVNTEAFF. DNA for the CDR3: TGTGCCAGTAGCCAAGGACAGGGGCGGGTGAACACTGAAGCTTTCTTT.